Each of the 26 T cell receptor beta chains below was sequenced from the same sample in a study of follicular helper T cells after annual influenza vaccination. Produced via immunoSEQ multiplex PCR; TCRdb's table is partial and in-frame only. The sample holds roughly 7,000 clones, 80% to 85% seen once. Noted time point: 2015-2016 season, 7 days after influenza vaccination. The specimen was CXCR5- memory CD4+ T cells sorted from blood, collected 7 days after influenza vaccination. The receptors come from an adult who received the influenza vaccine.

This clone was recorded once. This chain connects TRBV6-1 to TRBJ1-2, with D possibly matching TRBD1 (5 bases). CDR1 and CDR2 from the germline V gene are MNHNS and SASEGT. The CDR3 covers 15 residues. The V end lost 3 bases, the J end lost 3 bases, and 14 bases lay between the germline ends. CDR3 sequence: CASSEEGFRHYGYTF. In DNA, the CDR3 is TGTGCCAGCAGTGAGGAGGGGTTTAGGCACTATGGCTACACCTTC.

CDR3 in DNA: TGTGCCAGTAGTACCCTAGCGGACCCCCCTAGGTTAGGGCAGTATTTT. This sequence encodes CASSTLADPPRLGQYF. This sequence joins TRBV19 and TRBJ2-3; TRBD2 matches at 7 bases. V shed 4 bases and J 11 bases; nucleotides not matched to a gene: 18. Looked up from germline, CDR1 is LNHDA and CDR2 is SQIVND (reference sequence). The CDR3 is 16 amino acids.

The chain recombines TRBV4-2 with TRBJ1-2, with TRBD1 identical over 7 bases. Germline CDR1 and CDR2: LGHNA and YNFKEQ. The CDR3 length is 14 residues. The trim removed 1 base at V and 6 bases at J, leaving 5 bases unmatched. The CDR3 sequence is CASSQGGQVNGYTF. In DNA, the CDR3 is TGTGCCAGCAGCCAAGGAGGACAGGTGAATGGCTACACCTTC.

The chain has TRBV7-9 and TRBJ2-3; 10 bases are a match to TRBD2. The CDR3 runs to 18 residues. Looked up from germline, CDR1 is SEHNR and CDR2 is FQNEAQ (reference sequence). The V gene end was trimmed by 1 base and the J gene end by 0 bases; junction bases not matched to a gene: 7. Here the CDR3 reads CASSLVAGGLSSTDTQYF. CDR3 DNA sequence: TGTGCCAGCAGCTTAGTAGCGGGGGGCCTTTCTAGCACAGATACGCAGTATTTT.

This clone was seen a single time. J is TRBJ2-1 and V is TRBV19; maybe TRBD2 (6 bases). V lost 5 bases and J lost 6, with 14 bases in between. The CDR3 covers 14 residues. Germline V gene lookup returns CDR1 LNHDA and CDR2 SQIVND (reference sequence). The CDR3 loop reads CASSERRRGNEQFF. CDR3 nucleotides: TGTGCCAGTAGTGAGCGCAGGCGGGGCAATGAGCAGTTCTTC.

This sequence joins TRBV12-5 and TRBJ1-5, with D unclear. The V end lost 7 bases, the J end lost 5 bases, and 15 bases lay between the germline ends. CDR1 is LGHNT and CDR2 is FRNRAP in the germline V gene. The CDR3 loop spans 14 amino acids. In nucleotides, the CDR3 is TGTGCTAGTGCCCCCCCCCTCGGCGATCAGCCCCAGCATTTT. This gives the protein CASAPPLGDQPQHF. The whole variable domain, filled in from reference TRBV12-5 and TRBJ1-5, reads DARVTQTPRHKVTEMGQEVTMRCQPILGHNTVFWYRQTMMQGLELLAYFRNRAPLDDSGMPKDRFSAEMPDATLATLKIQPSEPRDSAVYFCASAPPLGDQPQHFGDGTRLSIL.

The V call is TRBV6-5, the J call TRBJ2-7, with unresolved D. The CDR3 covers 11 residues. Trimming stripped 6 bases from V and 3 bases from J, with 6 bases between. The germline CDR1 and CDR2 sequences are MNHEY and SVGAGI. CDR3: CASRRDYEQYF. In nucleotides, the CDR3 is TGTGCCAGCAGACGAGACTACGAGCAGTACTTC.

This chain's CDR3 is CASRPTGTEAFF. The CDR3 bases are TGTGCCAGCAGGCCCACGGGAACTGAAGCTTTCTTT. The rearrangement joins TRBV6-6 to TRBJ1-1; unclear D gene. With 6 bases removed from V and 5 bases from J, the gap between germline ends came to 10 bases. CDR1 MNHNY and CDR2 SVGAGI come from the germline V gene (reference sequence). This CDR3 spans 12 amino acids.

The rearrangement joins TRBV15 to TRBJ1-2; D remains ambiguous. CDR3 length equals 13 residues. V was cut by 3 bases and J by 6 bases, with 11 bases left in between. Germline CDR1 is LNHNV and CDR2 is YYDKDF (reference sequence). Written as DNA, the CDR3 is TGTGCCACCAGCAGGTCTCCTAAAGATGGCTACACCTTC. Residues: CATSRSPKDGYTF.

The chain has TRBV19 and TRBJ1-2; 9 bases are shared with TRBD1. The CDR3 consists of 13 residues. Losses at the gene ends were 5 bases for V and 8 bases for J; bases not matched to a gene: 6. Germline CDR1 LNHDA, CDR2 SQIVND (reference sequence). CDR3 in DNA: TGTGCCAGTAGTCCCGACAGGGGGTCGGGCTACACCTTC. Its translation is CASSPDRGSGYTF.

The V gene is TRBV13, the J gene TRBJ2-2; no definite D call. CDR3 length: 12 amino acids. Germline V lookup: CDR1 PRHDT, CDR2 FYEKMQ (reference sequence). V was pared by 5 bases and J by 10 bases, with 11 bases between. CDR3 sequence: CASSLSTPELFF. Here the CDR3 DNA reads TGTGCCAGCAGCCTTTCGACCCCGGAGCTGTTTTTT.

DNA for the CDR3: TGTGCCAGTAGTACCCGACTAGCGGGTTCTAGTGAGCAGTTCTTC. As protein: CASSTRLAGSSEQFF. The genes are TRBV19 and TRBJ2-1; TRBD2 matches 10 bases. The trim removed 4 bases at V and 9 bases at J, leaving 9 bases unmatched. CDR1 LNHDA and CDR2 SQIVND come from the germline V gene (reference sequence). The CDR3 is 15 amino acids. Full variable domain (remainder filled in from reference TRBV19 and TRBJ2-1): DGGITQSPKYLFRKEGQNVTLSCEQNLNHDAMYWYRQDPGQGLRLIYYSQIVNDFQKGDIAEGYSVSREKKESFPLTVTSAQKNPTAFYLCASSTRLAGSSEQFFGPGTRLTVL.

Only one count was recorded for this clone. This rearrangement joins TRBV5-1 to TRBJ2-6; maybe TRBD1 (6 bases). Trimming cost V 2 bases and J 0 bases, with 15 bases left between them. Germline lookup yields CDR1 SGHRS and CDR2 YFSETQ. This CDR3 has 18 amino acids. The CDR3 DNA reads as TGCGCCAGCAGCTTTGGATACAGGGCTAGCTCTGGGGCCAACGTCCTGACTTTC. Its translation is CASSFGYRASSGANVLTF.

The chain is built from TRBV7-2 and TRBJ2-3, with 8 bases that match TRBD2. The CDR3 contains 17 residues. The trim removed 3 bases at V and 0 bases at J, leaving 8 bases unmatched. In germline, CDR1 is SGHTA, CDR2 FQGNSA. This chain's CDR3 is CASSFGSGITSTDTQYF. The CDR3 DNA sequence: TGTGCCAGCAGCTTTGGTAGCGGGATAACTAGCACAGATACGCAGTATTTT.

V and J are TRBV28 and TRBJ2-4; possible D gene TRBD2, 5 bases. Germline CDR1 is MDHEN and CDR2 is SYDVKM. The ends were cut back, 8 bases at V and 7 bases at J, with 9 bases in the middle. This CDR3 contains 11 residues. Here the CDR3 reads CASVGGNIQYF. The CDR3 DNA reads TGTGCCAGCGTAGGCGGGAACATTCAGTACTTC.

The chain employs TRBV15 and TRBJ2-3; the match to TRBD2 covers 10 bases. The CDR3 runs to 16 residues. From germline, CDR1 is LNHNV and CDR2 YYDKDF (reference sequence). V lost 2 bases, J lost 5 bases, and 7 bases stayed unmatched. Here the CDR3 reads CATSRYSGGWQDTQYF. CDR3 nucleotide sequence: TGTGCCACCAGCAGATATAGCGGGGGGTGGCAAGATACGCAGTATTTT.

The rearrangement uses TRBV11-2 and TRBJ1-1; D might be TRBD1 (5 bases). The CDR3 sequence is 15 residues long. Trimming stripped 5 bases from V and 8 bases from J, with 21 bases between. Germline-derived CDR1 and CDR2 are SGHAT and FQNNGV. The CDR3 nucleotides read TGTGCCAGCAGCCCCCTGGAGGGGCGCGATGAAGAAGCTTTCTTT. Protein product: CASSPLEGRDEEAFF. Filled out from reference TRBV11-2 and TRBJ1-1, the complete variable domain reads EAGVAQSPRYKIIEKRQSVAFWCNPISGHATLYWYQQILGQGPKLLIQFQNNGVVDDSQLPKDRFSAERLKGVDSTLKIQPAKLEDSAVYLCASSPLEGRDEEAFFGQGTRLTVV.

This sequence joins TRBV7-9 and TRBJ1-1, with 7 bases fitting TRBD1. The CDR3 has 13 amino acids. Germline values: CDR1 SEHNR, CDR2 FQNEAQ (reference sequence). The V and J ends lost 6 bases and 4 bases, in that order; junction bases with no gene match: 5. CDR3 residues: CASRETGATEAFF. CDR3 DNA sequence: TGTGCCAGCAGGGAAACAGGGGCCACTGAAGCTTTCTTT.

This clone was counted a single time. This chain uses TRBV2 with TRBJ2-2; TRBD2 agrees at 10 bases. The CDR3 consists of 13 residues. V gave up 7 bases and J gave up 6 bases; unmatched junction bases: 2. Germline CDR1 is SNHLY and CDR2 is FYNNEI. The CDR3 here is CASTGTSAGELFF. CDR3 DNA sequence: TGTGCCAGCACCGGGACTAGCGCCGGGGAGCTGTTTTTT.

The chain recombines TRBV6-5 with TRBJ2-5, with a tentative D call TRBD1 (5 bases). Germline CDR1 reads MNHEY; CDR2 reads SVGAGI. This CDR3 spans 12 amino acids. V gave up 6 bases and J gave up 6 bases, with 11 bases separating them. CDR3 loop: CASRGATQTQYF. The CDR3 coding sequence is TGTGCCAGCAGAGGGGCGACCCAGACCCAGTACTTC.

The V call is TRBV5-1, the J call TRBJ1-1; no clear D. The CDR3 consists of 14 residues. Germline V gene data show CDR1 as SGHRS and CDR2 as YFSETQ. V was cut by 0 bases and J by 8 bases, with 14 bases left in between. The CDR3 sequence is CASSLAGRQEEAFF. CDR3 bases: TGCGCCAGCAGCTTGGCCGGGCGGCAGGAAGAAGCTTTCTTT.

In DNA form, the CDR3 reads TGTGCCAGCAGCCAAGCAGGGGTGACTGAAGCTTTCTTT. It encodes CASSQAGVTEAFF. This chain connects TRBV4-2 to TRBJ1-1; TRBD1 might be the D (6 bases). CDR1 is LGHNA, CDR2 YNFKEQ, per germline. Trimming took 1 base from V and 5 from J, leaving 8 bases between them. The CDR3 is 13 residues long.

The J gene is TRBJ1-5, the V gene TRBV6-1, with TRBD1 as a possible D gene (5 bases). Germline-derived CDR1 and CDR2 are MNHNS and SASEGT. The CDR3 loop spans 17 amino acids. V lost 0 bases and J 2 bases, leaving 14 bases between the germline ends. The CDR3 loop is CASSEASDTKGNQPQHF. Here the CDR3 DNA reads TGTGCCAGCAGTGAAGCCTCGGACACAAAGGGCAATCAGCCCCAGCATTTT.

The CDR3 DNA follows: TGTGCCAGCAGTACCCGGGGCCCCTACGAGCAGTACTTC. It encodes CASSTRGPYEQYF. The chain employs TRBV6-1 and TRBJ2-7; perhaps D is TRBD1 or TRBD2 (5 bases each). V lost 5 bases, J lost 2 bases, and 10 bases lay in between. CDR3 size: 13 residues. Germline lookup yields CDR1 MNHNS and CDR2 SASEGT.

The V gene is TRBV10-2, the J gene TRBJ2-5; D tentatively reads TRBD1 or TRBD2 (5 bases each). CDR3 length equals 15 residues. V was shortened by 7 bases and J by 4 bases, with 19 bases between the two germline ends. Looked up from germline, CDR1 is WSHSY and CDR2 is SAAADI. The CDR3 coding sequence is TGCGCCAGCAAGCCTGATGGGGGTCGAGCAGAGACCCAGTACTTC. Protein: CASKPDGGRAETQYF.

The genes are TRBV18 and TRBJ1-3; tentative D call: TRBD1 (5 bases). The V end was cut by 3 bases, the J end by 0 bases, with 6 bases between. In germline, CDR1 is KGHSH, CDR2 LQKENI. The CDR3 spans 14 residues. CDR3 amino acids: CASSPQGSGNTIYF. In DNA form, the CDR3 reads TGTGCCAGCTCACCCCAGGGCTCTGGAAACACCATATATTTT.